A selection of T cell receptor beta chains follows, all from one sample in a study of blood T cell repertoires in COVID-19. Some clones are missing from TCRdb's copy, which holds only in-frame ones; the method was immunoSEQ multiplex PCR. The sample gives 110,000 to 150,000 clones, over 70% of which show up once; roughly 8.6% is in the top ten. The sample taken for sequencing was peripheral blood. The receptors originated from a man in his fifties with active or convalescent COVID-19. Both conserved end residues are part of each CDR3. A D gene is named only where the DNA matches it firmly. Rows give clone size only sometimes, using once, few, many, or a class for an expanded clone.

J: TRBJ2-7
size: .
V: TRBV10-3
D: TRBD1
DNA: TGTGCCATCAGTGTAGGGCAGGGGGCCTCCTACGAGCAGTACTTC
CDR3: CAISVGQGASYEQYF

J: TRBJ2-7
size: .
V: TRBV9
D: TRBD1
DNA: TGTGCCAGCAGCCCAGGGACAGGGGGAGACGAGCAGTACTTC
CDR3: CASSPGTGGDEQYF

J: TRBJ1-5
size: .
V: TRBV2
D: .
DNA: TGTGCCAGCACCGGGGATGGGCAGTGGGGTCAGCCCCAGCATTTT
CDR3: CASTGDGQWGQPQHF

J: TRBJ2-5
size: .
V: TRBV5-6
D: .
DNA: TGTGCCAGCAGCCCCGGGGTTCAAGAGACCCAGTACTTC
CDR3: CASSPGVQETQYF

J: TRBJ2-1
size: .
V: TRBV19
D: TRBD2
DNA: TGTGCCAGTAGGACTAGCGGGCCCTACGACAATGAGCAGTTCTTC
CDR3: CASRTSGPYDNEQFF

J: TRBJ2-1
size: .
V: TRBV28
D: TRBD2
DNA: TGTGCCAGCAGTTTTCTAGCGGCATCCAGGGATGAGCAGTTCTTC
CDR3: CASSFLAASRDEQFF

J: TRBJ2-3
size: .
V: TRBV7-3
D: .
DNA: TGTGCCAGCAGCCGGGACACCCGCACAGATACGCAGTATTTT
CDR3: CASSRDTRTDTQYF

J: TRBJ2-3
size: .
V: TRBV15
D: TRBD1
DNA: TGTGCCACCAGCAGAGAAGGGGGCCCAGATACGCAGTATTTT
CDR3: CATSREGGPDTQYF

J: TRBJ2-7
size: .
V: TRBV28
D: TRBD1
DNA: TGTGCCAGCACAAGCACGGGACAGGGTCCCTACGAGCAGTACTTC
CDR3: CASTSTGQGPYEQYF

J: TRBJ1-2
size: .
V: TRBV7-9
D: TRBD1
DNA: TGTGCCAGCAGCTCGACGGGACAGGGGACTTATGGCTACACCTTC
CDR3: CASSSTGQGTYGYTF

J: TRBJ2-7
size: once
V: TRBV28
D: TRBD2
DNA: TGTGCCAGCAGTTTACTAGCGGGAGGTTCCTTCGAGCAGTACTTC
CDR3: CASSLLAGGSFEQYF

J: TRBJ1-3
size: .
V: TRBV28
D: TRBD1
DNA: TGTGCCAGCAGTTACATCCCTACGGGACAGTTGGGAAACACCATATATTTT
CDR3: CASSYIPTGQLGNTIYF

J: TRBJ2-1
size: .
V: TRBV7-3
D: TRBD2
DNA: TGTGCCAGCAGCCGGACTAGCGGGAGTGGCAATGAGCAGTTCTTC
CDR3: CASSRTSGSGNEQFF

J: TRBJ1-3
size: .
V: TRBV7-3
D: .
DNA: TGTGCCAGCAGCCTTTCAGGAGGGGCTGGAAACACCATATATTTT
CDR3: CASSLSGGAGNTIYF

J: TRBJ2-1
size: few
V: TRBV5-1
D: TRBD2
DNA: TGCGCCAGCACTGATCTAGCGGGAGTCGACAATGAGCAGTTCTTC
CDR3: CASTDLAGVDNEQFF

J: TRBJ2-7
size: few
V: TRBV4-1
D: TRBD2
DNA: TGCGCCAGCAGTCCTACACCCGGGACTAACGACGAGCAGTACTTC
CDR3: CASSPTPGTNDEQYF

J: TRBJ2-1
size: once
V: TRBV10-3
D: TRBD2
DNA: TGTGCCATCAGTGAGCCAACCCCGGGGCTAGCGGGAGGTTCCTACAATGAGCAGTTCTTC
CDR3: CAISEPTPGLAGGSYNEQFF

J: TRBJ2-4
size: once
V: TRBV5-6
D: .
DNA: TGTGCCAGCAGCTGGGCGGAGGCCGAAAACATTCAGTACTTC
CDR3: CASSWAEAENIQYF